Listed below are T cell receptor beta chains from one sample, sequenced in a study of PD-1 blockade in classical Hodgkin lymphoma. Using immunoSEQ multiplex PCR, the repertoire was profiled, and TCRdb retains in-frame clones only, with some absent. The data show around 40,000 clones, with around 80% seen just once and 9.8% held by the top ten. Sequenced here: peripheral blood mononuclear cells (PBMCs), sampled before the fourth cycle of nivolumab. The receptor set was obtained from a human donor with classical Hodgkin lymphoma. Each CDR3 is given with its conserved first and last residue. A D gene is named only where the DNA matches it firmly.

TRBD2	TRBV11-3	TRBJ2-2	CASSLVGGGALTGELFF
-	TRBV19	TRBJ1-5	CASSIGTGAGFGNQPQHF
-	TRBV5-8	TRBJ1-5	CASSLGRGGSNQPQHF
TRBD1	TRBV30	TRBJ1-2	CAWMPGRGLLFSYGYTF
TRBD1	TRBV27	TRBJ2-2	CASRQGVSGELFF
-	TRBV7-9	TRBJ2-3	CASSLMGRGVVQYF
-	TRBV4-1	TRBJ2-5	CASSQTTGETQYF
TRBD1	TRBV15	TRBJ1-2	CATSRTPGQGNRGYTF
TRBD2	TRBV28	TRBJ2-1	CASSFRRGSYNEQFF
-	TRBV29-1	TRBJ2-7	CSVKRSGEQYF
TRBD1	TRBV7-2	TRBJ1-5	CASSSDRGNQPQHF
-	TRBV15	TRBJ1-1	CATSRVSVTEAFF
-	TRBV15	TRBJ1-2	CATSPDRDYGYTF
TRBD2	TRBV7-3	TRBJ2-3	CASSLTRPGLAGGPRYTQYF
-	TRBV29-1	TRBJ1-1	CSVKEGGENTEAFF
-	TRBV27	TRBJ2-7	CASKGRGGQYF
-	TRBV5-1	TRBJ2-3	CASSSTDTQYF
TRBD2	TRBV6-5	TRBJ2-7	CASSYGLAAYEQYF
-	TRBV28	TRBJ2-7	CASRSYEQYF
-	TRBV27	TRBJ1-5	CASRTLGTLSNQPQHF
-	TRBV18	TRBJ2-6	CASSPALSSGANVLTF
TRBD1	TRBV18	TRBJ2-7	CASSRQGPYEQYF
-	TRBV5-4	TRBJ2-1	CASSQSLLAINEQFF
-	TRBV4-3	TRBJ1-1	CASSPLVGTNTEAFF
TRBD1	TRBV5-1	TRBJ2-2	CASSSGTGNTGELFF
TRBD2	TRBV11-2	TRBJ2-5	CASSLLRGGQMRETQYF
-	TRBV6-1	TRBJ1-3	CASSERRTASGNTIYF
-	TRBV5-6	TRBJ1-3	CASSFRGGNTIYF
TRBD2	TRBV29-1	TRBJ2-7	CSVGGGVYEQYF
-	TRBV5-1	TRBJ2-5	CASSLWITKETQYF
TRBD1	TRBV9	TRBJ2-5	CASSVYRGSRETQYF
-	TRBV19	TRBJ2-6	CASSIAARWVSGANVLTF
-	TRBV28	TRBJ2-7	CASSLPRQFHEQYF
-	TRBV7-3	TRBJ1-3	CASSSETGNTIYF
-	TRBV7-2	TRBJ2-5	CASSLQVSEETQYF
-	TRBV15	TRBJ2-2	CATSRDVRDTNTGELFF
-	TRBV9	TRBJ2-5	CASSVGDTGTQYF
-	TRBV10-3	TRBJ1-1	CAISESAGVFTEAFF
-	TRBV5-4	TRBJ2-2	CATPKDGGLNTGELFF
TRBD1	TRBV5-4	TRBJ1-2	CASSLPQGGTEGYTF
TRBD2	TRBV5-1	TRBJ2-2	CASSPIAGANTGELFF
-	TRBV9	TRBJ1-2	CASSVGPGGSNYGYTF
TRBD2	TRBV11-1	TRBJ2-2	CASSPTASGAPGTGELFF
-	TRBV6-6	TRBJ2-6	CASGSYSGANVLTF
TRBD1	TRBV28	TRBJ2-5	CASSWTGQQETQYF
-	TRBV15	TRBJ1-3	CATSRERGGFSGNTIYF
-	TRBV7-9	TRBJ2-3	CASSQVWAAPPDTQYF
-	TRBV10-3	TRBJ2-4	CAISEFGTGKNIQYF
-	TRBV16	TRBJ1-3	CASSETGNTIYF
-	TRBV4-2	TRBJ2-7	CASSQDRGGGLVGEQYF
-	TRBV2	TRBJ1-1	CASRNWAGNTEAFF
TRBD2	TRBV27	TRBJ2-7	CASSLGSGGPQFYEQYF
TRBD2	TRBV18	TRBJ2-3	CASSAYSALAGGRTDTQYF
-	TRBV5-1	TRBJ2-3	CASSRSGGPGDTQYF
TRBD2	TRBV6-5	TRBJ2-1	CASSYSERGRNNEQFF
TRBD1	TRBV5-4	TRBJ2-5	CASSGAGTGKQETQYF
TRBD2	TRBV29-1	TRBJ2-1	CSVASGGYNEQFF
-	TRBV7-8	TRBJ2-2	CASSFTVSNTGELFF
-	TRBV7-2	TRBJ1-1	CASSLMGTTTEAFF